Following are 5 T cell receptor beta chains from one sample sequenced in a study of blood T cell repertoires in COVID-19. Only in-frame clones appear in the TCRdb table, and some are missing; sequencing was by immunoSEQ multiplex PCR. This sample has fewer than 300,000 clones; over 80% occur once, and the top ten carry over 1.2%. The sample taken for sequencing was peripheral blood. The receptors here all came from a woman between 35 and 50 years old who had recovered from COVID-19.

The DNA of the CDR3 is TGTGCCACCAGCAGTACACAGGGGGCCAACGTCCTGACTTTC. Its protein is CATSSTQGANVLTF. V is TRBV15 and J is TRBJ2-6, with unresolved D. Germline lookup yields CDR1 LNHNV and CDR2 YYDKDF (reference sequence). Trimming left V 3 bases short and J 4 bases short, with 7 bases between. The CDR3 is 14 amino acids.

The chain carries TRBV11-2 and TRBJ1-2, with no clear D. Trimming shortened V by 5 bases and J by 8 bases, and 18 bases separated the two germline ends. Germline-derived CDR1 and CDR2 are SGHAT and FQNNGV. CDR3 length: 14 amino acids. For the CDR3, the DNA is TGTGCCAGCAGCCCGGAGAGTTTCGCGAGAGGCTACACCTTC. This gives the protein CASSPESFARGYTF.

The chain couples TRBV7-9 to TRBJ1-4; D uncertain. The germline gives CDR1 SEHNR, CDR2 FQNEAQ (reference sequence). The CDR3 runs to 16 residues. Between the trimmed V and J ends, which lost 5 bases and 1 base, there was a span of 14 bases. The CDR3 bases are TGTGCCAGCAGCCCTCTCTCCGGGAGAACTAATGAAAAACTGTTTTTT. Translation: CASSPLSGRTNEKLFF. The full variable domain, in which reference TRBV7-9 and TRBJ1-4 provide the parts outside the CDR3, is DTGVSQNPRHKITKRGQNVTFRCDPISEHNRLYWYRQTLGQGPEFLTYFQNEAQLEKSRLLSDRFSAERPKGSFSTLEIQRTEQGDSAMYLCASSPLSGRTNEKLFFGSGTQLSVL.

The gene calls are TRBV4-3 and TRBJ1-4; D may be TRBD1 (6 bases). Germline lookup yields CDR1 LGHNA and CDR2 YSLEER. V was shortened by 3 bases and J by 4 bases, with 12 bases between the two germline ends. CDR3 length: 15 residues. This CDR3 is CASSHTPGVNEKLFF. The CDR3 nucleotides read TGCGCCAGCAGCCATACTCCAGGGGTTAATGAAAAACTGTTTTTT.

The genes are TRBV28 and TRBJ2-4; TRBD1 might be the D (6 bases). Germline CDR1 is MDHEN and CDR2 is SYDVKM. The CDR3 is 18 residues long. V lost 3 bases and J 0 bases, leaving 18 bases between the germline ends. The DNA of the CDR3 is TGTGCCAGCAGTTTCTCCCCGCAGGGGTTACTAGCCAAAAACATTCAGTACTTC. Its translation: CASSFSPQGLLAKNIQYF.